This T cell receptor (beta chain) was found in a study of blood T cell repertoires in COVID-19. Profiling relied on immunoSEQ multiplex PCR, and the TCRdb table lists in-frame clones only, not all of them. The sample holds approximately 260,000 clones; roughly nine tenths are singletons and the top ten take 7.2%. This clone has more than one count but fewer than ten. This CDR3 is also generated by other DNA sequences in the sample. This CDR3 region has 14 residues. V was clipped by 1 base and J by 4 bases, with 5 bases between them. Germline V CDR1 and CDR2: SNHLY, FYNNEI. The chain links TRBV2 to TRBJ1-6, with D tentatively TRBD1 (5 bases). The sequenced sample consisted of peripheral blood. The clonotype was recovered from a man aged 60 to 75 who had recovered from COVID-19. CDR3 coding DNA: TGTGCCAGCAGTGAAGGACAGTATAATTCACCCCTCCACTTT. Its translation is CASSEGQYNSPLHF.